The clone carrying this TCR beta chain was seen ten or more times. The antigen is not known. Other autoimmune diseases, uncontrolled infections, pregnancy and lactation each led to patient exclusion. RNA transcripts served as template for amplifying TCR beta CDR3 sequences. HTBI-primed RT-PCR formed the first round, and a multiplex PCR formed the second. TCRdb re-derived calls from the multiplex PCR reads in MiXCR, one entry per CDR3 protein. This table has 600,000 to 650,000 distinct CDR3 sequences, approximately 21% appearing once. CDR1 is SGHTA and CDR2 is FQGNSA in the germline V gene. V was cut by 1 base and J by 4 bases, with 19 bases left in between. The CDR3 is 17 residues long. These data originate in a study of Graves' ophthalmopathy and Graves' hyperthyroidism. General study results and limits: Sensitivity reached about 70% and specificity roughly 72% when the model predicted ophthalmopathy progression.

V and J are TRBV7-2 and TRBJ2-5; tentative D call: TRBD2 (6 bases). The source is a woman between 18 and 29 years old with stable Graves' hyperthyroidism. Some clones in this sample may be carry-over from other donors' samples. Sequenced input: peripheral blood. The CDR3 DNA is TGTGCCAGCAGCTTAGGTTACGCGTCTAGCGAGATAGAGACCCAGTACTTC. Its translation: CASSLGYASSEIETQYF. The complete variable domain, with remaining parts taken from reference TRBV7-2 and TRBJ2-5, reads GAGVSQSPSNKVTEKGKDVELRCDPISGHTALYWYRQSLGQGLEFLIYFQGNSAPDKSGLPSDRFSAERTGGSVSTLTIQRTQQEDSAVYLCASSLGYASSEIETQYFGPGTRLLVL.